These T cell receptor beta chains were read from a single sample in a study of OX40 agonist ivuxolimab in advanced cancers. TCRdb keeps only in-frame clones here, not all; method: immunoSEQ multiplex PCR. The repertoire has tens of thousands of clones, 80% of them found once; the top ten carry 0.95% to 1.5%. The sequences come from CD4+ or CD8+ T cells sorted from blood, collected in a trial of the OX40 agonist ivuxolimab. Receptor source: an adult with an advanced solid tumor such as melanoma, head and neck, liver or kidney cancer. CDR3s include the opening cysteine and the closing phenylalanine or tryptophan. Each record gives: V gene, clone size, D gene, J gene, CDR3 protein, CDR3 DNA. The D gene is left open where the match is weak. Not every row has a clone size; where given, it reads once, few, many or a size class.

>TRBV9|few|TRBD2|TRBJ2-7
CASSVYGGAVYEQYF
TGTGCCAGCAGCGTTTACGGGGGGGCCGTCTACGAGCAGTACTTC
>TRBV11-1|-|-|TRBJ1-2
CASSSPWEGDGYTF
TGTGCCAGCAGCTCCCCGTGGGAGGGGGATGGCTACACCTTC
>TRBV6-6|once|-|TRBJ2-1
CASSYGTPNYNEQFF
TGTGCCAGCAGTTACGGGACACCTAACTACAATGAGCAGTTCTTC
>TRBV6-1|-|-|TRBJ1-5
CASSTLSRPQHF
TGTGCCAGCAGTACCTTGTCTCGACCCCAGCATTTT
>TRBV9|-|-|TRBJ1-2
CASSTGGIGLYGYTF
TGTGCCAGCAGCACTGGGGGGATCGGTCTCTATGGCTACACCTTC
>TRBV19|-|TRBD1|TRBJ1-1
CASSAHRDRLRFEAFF
TGTGCCAGTAGTGCCCACCGGGACAGACTGAGATTTGAAGCTTTCTTT
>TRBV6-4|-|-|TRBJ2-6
CASSRDNSGANVLTF
TGTGCCAGCAGCCGGGACAACTCTGGGGCCAACGTCCTGACTTTC
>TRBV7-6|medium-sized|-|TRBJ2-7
CASSSRKEGEQYF
TGTGCCAGCAGCTCCCGGAAGGAAGGCGAGCAGTACTTC
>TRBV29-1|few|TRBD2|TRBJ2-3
CSVDGSGGNTDTQYF
TGCAGCGTTGACGGTAGCGGGGGGAACACAGATACGCAGTATTTT
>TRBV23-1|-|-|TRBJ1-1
CASTRPFPEAFF
TGCGCCAGCACAAGACCTTTCCCTGAAGCTTTCTTT
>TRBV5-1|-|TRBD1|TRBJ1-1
CASSLTVRSAGGNTEAFF
TGCGCCAGCAGCTTGACAGTTCGATCGGCAGGGGGGAACACTGAAGCTTTCTTT
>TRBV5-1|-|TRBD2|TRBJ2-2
CASSLEGGLVNTGELFF
TGCGCCAGCAGCTTGGAAGGGGGACTAGTCAACACCGGGGAGCTGTTTTTT
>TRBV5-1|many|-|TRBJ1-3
CASSRSGAGDSGNTIYF
TGCGCCAGCAGCCGTTCGGGGGCCGGCGACTCTGGAAACACCATATATTTT
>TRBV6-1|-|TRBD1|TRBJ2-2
CASSTGQGSCFF
TGTGCCAGCAGCACCGGACAGGGTAGTTGTTTTTTT
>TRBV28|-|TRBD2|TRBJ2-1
CASSFSSRGARYEQFF
TGTGCCAGCAGTTTCTCCTCGCGGGGGGCCCGATATGAGCAGTTCTTC
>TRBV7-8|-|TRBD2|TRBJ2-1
CASSLGLAGGNEQFF
TGTGCCAGCAGCTTGGGACTAGCGGGGGGCAATGAGCAGTTCTTC
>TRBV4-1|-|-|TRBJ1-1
CASSQEKRGKGTEAFF
TGCGCCAGCAGCCAAGAAAAGCGCGGTAAAGGCACTGAAGCTTTCTTT
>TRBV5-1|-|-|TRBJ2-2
CASSPSTGNTGELFF
TGCGCCAGCAGCCCTTCGACCGGCAACACCGGGGAGCTGTTTTTT
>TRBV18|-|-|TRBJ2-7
CASSPRHVYEQYF
TGTGCCAGCTCACCCCGACACGTCTACGAGCAGTACTTC
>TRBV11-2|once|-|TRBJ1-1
CASSQGNSRRGTEAFF
TGTGCCAGCAGCCAAGGGAACAGCCGGCGAGGCACTGAAGCTTTCTTT
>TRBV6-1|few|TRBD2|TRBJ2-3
CASSERGGASTDTQYF
TGTGCCAGCAGTGAACGGGGAGGGGCCAGCACAGATACGCAGTATTTT
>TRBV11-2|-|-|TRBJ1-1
CASSLMSFGTEAFF
TGTGCCAGCAGCCTAATGTCATTCGGCACTGAAGCTTTCTTT
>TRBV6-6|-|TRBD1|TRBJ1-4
CASSYPGQGTNEKLFF
TGTGCCAGCAGTTACCCGGGACAGGGAACTAATGAAAAACTGTTTTTT
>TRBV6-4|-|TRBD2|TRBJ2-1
CASSLTGTSGGVHINEQFF
TGTGCCAGCAGCCTTACCGGGACTAGCGGGGGGGTTCACATCAATGAGCAGTTCTTC